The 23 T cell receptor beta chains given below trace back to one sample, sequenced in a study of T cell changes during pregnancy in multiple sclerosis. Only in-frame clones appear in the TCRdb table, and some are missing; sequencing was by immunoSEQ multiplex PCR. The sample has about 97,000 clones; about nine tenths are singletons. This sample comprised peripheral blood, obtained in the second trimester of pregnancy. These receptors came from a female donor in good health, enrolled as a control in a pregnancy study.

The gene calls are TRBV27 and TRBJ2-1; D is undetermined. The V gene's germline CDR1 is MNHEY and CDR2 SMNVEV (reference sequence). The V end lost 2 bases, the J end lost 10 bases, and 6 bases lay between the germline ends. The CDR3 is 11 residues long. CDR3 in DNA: TGTGCCAGCAGTTTAGGGCCAGAGCAGTTCTTC. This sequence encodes CASSLGPEQFF.

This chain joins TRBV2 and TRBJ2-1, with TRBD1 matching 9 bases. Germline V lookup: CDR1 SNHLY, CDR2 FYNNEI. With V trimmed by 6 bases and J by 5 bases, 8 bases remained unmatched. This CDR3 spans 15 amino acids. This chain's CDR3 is CASRIGTGIHNEQFF. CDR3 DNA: TGTGCCAGCAGGATAGGGACAGGGATCCACAATGAGCAGTTCTTC.

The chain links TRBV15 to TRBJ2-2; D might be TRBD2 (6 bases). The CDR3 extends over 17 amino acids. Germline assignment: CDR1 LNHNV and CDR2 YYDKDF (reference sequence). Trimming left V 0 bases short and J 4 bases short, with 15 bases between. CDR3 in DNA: TGTGCCACCAGCAGAGATAGGAGGGATTCGGGCACCGGGGAGCTGTTTTTT. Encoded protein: CATSRDRRDSGTGELFF.

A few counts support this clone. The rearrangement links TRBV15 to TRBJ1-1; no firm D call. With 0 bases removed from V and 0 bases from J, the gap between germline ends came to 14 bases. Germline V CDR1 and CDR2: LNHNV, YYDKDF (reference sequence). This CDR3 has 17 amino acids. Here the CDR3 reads CATSRDATAIMNTEAFF. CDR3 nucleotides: TGTGCCACCAGCAGAGATGCTACAGCCATCATGAACACTGAAGCTTTCTTT.

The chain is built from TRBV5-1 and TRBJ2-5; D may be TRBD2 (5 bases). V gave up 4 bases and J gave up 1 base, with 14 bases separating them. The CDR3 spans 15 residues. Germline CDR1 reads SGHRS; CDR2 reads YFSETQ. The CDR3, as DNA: TGCGCCAGCAGCCCGACTATGCCGTCCCAAGAGACCCAGTACTTC. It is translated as CASSPTMPSQETQYF.

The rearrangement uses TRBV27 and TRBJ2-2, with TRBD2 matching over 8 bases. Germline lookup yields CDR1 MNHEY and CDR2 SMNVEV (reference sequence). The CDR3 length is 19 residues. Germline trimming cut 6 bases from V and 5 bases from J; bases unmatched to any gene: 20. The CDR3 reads CASSYLRVTRSGATGELFF. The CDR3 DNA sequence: TGTGCCAGCAGCTACCTAAGAGTGACGCGTAGCGGGGCAACCGGGGAGCTGTTTTTT.

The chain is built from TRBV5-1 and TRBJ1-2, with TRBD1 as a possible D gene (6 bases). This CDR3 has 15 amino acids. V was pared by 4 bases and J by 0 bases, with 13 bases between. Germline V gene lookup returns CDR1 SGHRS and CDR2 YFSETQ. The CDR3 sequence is CASSPYREPNYGYTF. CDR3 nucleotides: TGCGCCAGCAGCCCCTACAGGGAACCTAACTATGGCTACACCTTC.

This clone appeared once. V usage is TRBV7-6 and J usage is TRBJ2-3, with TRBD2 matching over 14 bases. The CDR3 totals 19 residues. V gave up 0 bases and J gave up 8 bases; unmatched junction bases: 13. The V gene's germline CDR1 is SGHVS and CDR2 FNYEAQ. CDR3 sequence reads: CASSLASAHGGLAGVTQYF. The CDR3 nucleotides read TGTGCCAGCAGCTTAGCGTCGGCTCATGGGGGACTAGCGGGAGTTACGCAGTATTTT.

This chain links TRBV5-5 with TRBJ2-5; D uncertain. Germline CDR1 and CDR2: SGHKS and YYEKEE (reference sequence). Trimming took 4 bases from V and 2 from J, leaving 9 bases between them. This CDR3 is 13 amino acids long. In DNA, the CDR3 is TGTGCCAGCAGCCCCCCCCAACAAGAGACCCAGTACTTC. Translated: CASSPPQQETQYF.

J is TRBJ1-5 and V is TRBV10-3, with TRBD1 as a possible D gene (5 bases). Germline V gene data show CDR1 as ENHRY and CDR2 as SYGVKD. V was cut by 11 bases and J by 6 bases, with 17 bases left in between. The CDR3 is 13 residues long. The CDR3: CASWPRVGQPQHF. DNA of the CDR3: TGTGCCTCATGGCCCAGGGTGGGTCAGCCCCAGCATTTT.

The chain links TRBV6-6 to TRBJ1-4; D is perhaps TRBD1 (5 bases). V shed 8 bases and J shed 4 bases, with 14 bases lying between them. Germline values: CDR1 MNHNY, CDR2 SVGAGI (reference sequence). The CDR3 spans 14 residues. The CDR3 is CASLLTRGNEKLFF. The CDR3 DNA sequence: TGTGCCAGCTTATTGACAAGGGGTAATGAAAAACTGTTTTTT.

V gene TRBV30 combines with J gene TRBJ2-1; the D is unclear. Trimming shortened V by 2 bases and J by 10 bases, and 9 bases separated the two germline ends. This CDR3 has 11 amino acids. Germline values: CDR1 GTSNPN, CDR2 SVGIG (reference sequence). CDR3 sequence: CAWSLQPEQFF. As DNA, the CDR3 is TGTGCCTGGAGTCTACAGCCAGAGCAGTTCTTC.

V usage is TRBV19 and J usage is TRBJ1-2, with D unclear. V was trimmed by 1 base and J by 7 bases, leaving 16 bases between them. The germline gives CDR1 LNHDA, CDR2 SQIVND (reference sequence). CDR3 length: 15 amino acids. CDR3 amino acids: CASSIAPAGGAGYTF. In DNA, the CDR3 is TGTGCCAGTAGTATAGCCCCAGCAGGAGGAGCTGGCTACACCTTC.

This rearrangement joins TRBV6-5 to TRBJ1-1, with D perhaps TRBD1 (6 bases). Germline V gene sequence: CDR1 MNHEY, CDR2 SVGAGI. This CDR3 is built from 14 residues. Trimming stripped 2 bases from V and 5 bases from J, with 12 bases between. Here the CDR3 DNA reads TGTGCCAGCAGTTACCAAAGGGGGGGAACTGAAGCTTTCTTT. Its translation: CASSYQRGGTEAFF.

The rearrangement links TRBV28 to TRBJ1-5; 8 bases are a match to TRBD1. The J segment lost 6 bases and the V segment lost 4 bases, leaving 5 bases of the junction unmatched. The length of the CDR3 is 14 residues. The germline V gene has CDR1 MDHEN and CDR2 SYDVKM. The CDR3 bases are TGTGCCAGCAGTTCCGACAGGGGTCCTCAGCCCCAGCATTTT. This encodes CASSSDRGPQPQHF.

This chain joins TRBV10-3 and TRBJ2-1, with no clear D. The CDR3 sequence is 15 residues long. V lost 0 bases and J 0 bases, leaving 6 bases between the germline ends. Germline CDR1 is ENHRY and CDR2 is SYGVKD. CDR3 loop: CAISESVSSYNEQFF. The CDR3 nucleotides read TGTGCCATCAGTGAGTCGGTTAGCTCCTACAATGAGCAGTTCTTC.

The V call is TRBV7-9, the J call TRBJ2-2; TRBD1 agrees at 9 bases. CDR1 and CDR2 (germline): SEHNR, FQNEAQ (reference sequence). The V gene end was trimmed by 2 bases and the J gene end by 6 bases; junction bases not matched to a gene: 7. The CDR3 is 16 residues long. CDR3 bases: TGTGCCAGCAGCTTACCGAGAGGACAGGGGCCCGGGGAGCTGTTTTTT. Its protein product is CASSLPRGQGPGELFF.

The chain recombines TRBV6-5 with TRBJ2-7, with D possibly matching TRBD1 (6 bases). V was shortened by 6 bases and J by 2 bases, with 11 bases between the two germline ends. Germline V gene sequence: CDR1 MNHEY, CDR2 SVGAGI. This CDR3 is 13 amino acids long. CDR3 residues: CASRLTGTYEQYF. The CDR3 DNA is TGTGCCAGCAGGTTGACAGGAACCTACGAGCAGTACTTC.

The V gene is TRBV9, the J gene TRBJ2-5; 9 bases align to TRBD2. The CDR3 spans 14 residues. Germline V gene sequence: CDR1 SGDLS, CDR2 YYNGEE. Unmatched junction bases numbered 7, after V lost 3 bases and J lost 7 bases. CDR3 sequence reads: CASSASGGSGTQYF. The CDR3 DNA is TGTGCCAGCAGCGCGAGCGGGGGGTCGGGGACCCAGTACTTC.

The CDR3 loop is CASSRDRLYEQYF. The CDR3 DNA sequence: TGTGCCAGCAGCAGGGACAGACTCTACGAGCAGTACTTC. The chain combines TRBV7-9 with TRBJ2-7, with 7 bases matching TRBD1. Germline-derived CDR1 and CDR2 are SEHNR and FQNEAQ (reference sequence). V trimming: 5 bases; J trimming: 3 bases; junction bases outside the gene matches: 4. This CDR3 spans 13 amino acids.

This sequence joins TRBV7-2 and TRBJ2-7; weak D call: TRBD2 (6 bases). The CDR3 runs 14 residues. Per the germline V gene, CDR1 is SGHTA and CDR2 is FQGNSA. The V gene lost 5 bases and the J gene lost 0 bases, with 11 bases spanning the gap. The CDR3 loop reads CASSPRRDSYEQYF. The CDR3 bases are TGTGCCAGCAGCCCGAGGAGGGACTCCTACGAGCAGTACTTC.

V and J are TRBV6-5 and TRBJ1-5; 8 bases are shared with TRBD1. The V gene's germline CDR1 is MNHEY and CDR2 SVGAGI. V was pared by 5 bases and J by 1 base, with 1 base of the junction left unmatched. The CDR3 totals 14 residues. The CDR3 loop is CASSRQGSNQPQHF. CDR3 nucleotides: TGTGCCAGCAGTAGACAGGGGAGCAATCAGCCCCAGCATTTT.

The CDR3 region is CASSQDSRGHEQYF. The CDR3 nucleotides read TGCGCCAGCAGCCAAGATTCTAGGGGCCACGAGCAGTACTTC. The chain joins TRBV4-3 to TRBJ2-7; D might be TRBD1 (5 bases). V was pared by 0 bases and J by 5 bases, with 11 bases between. Germline V gene sequence: CDR1 LGHNA, CDR2 YSLEER. This CDR3 spans 14 amino acids.